The 8 T cell receptor beta chains below all came from one sample that was sequenced in a study of shared T cell receptors in the human thymus. Sequencing used immunoSEQ multiplex PCR; TCRdb keeps in-frame clones, though not all of them. The table lists approximately 490,000 clones, roughly 74% of them singletons. These same data were also listed under a study on human thymus T cells.

Sequenced material: thymocytes. These receptors were obtained from a boy under three years old with a congenital heart defect.

The chain recombines TRBV4-3 with TRBJ2-3; 9 bases align to TRBD1. V dropped 0 bases and J dropped 6; count of bases not matched to a gene: 10. Germline CDR1 reads LGHNA; CDR2 reads YSLEER. The CDR3 runs to 17 residues. The CDR3 reads CASSQEWDRALSDTQYF. CDR3 in DNA: TGCGCCAGCAGCCAAGAATGGGACAGGGCCCTTTCGGATACGCAGTATTTT.

The chain is built from TRBV28 and TRBJ2-3; TRBD2 matches at 12 bases. This CDR3 spans 16 amino acids. Trimming removed 5 bases from V and 6 bases from J; junction bases left unmatched: 9. From germline, CDR1 is MDHEN and CDR2 SYDVKM. DNA for the CDR3: TGTGCCAGCAGTCGACCCCCTAGCGGGAGGGTCGATACGCAGTATTTT. Its translation is CASSRPPSGRVDTQYF. The full variable domain, rest sourced from reference TRBV28 and TRBJ2-3, is DVKVTQSSRYLVKRTGEKVFLECVQDMDHENMFWYRQDPGLGLRLIYFSYDVKMKEKGDIPEGYSVSREKKERFSLILESASTNQTSMYLCASSRPPSGRVDTQYFGPGTRLTVL.

This clone was observed a single time. V gene TRBV5-4 combines with J gene TRBJ2-7; 14 bases map to TRBD2. V lost 4 bases, J lost 5 bases, and 5 bases stayed unmatched. The germline gives CDR1 SGHNT, CDR2 YYREEE (reference sequence). The CDR3 consists of 15 residues. The CDR3 sequence is CASSTGTSGRDEQYF. DNA of the CDR3: TGTGCCAGCAGCACCGGGACTAGCGGGAGAGACGAGCAGTACTTC.

The chain recombines TRBV4-3 with TRBJ2-7, with 10 positions matching TRBD2. V lost 0 bases to trimming and J lost 0 bases; unmatched junction nucleotides: 20. The CDR3 extends over 22 amino acids. The germline V gene has CDR1 LGHNA and CDR2 YSLEER. DNA of the CDR3: TGCGCCAGCAGCCAAGATCGGGCAGGAGGGGCTAGCGGGAGCGATCACTCCTACGAGCAGTACTTC. Amino acid sequence: CASSQDRAGGASGSDHSYEQYF.

The V and J genes are TRBV27 and TRBJ2-7; 8 bases agree with TRBD2. Germline values: CDR1 MNHEY, CDR2 SMNVEV (reference sequence). J gave up 7 bases and V 3 bases, and 20 bases lay outside the gene matches. CDR3 size: 18 residues. The DNA of the CDR3 is TGTGCCAGCAGTTTGATTGGGGTTCGGTTAACTAGCGGTACGGAGCAGTACTTC. This gives the protein CASSLIGVRLTSGTEQYF.

This clone turned up a few times. CDR3 region: CASSQLGQTQGDQPQHF. For the CDR3, the DNA is TGTGCCAGCAGCCAACTGGGACAGACGCAGGGGGATCAGCCCCAGCATTTT. The V call is TRBV4-2, the J call TRBJ1-5, with 7 bases lining up with TRBD1. Germline V gene data show CDR1 as LGHNA and CDR2 as YNFKEQ. The CDR3 totals 17 residues. V trimming: 2 bases; J trimming: 5 bases; junction bases outside the gene matches: 12.

This clone appeared a single time. The J gene is TRBJ1-1, the V gene TRBV9; maybe TRBD1 (6 bases). V lost 0 bases and J lost 5, with 11 bases in between. The CDR3 runs to 14 residues. Per the germline V gene, CDR1 is SGDLS and CDR2 is YYNGEE. The DNA for the CDR3 is TGTGCCAGCAGCGTAGGTGGGGGCAAGACTGAAGCTTTCTTT. This sequence encodes CASSVGGGKTEAFF.

The genes are TRBV27 and TRBJ2-2; D may be TRBD2 (6 bases). The germline gives CDR1 MNHEY, CDR2 SMNVEV (reference sequence). The CDR3 extends over 15 amino acids. Trimming pared 6 bases from V and 2 bases from J, leaving 13 bases between. CDR3 DNA sequence: TGTGCCAGCAGCCTGGGACTTACTAACACCGGGGAGCTGTTTTTT. This sequence encodes CASSLGLTNTGELFF.